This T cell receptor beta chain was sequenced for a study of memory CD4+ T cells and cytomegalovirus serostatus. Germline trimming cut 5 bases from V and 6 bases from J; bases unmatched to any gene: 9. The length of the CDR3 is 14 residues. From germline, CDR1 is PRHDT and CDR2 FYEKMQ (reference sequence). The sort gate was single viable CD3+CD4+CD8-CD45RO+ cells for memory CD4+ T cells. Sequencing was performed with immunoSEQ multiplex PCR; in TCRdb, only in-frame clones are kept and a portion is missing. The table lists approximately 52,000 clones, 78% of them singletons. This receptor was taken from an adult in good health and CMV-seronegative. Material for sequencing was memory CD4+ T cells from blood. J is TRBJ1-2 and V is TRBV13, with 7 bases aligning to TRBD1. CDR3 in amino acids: CASSRVTGSNGYTF. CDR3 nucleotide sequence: TGTGCCAGCAGCCGGGTGACAGGGAGTAATGGCTACACCTTC.